This TCR beta chain was recovered during a study of CD8 T cell repertoires and HIV-1 epitope variants. Looking at the study overall: Controls included no peptide, Ebola AY9 epitope, and a CMV, EBV, flu pool. Findings of the study overall: Nef KF9 drew roughly 5 clonotypes and HW9 one, without TAALDMSHF responses. Of roughly nine antigen-specific beta clonotypes, six appeared to cross-react with escape variants.

Method: immunoSEQ multiplex PCR; TCRdb's copy keeps in-frame clones and lacks some. The table lists approximately 5,000 clones, roughly 70% of them singletons, with roughly two fifths in the top ten. About this clone itself: Its matching antigen is unknown.

Sequencing was carried out using cultured CD8+ T cells derived from PBMCs. This TCR was recovered from a male donor with HIV.

The chain's CDR3 is CASSQEWGAYNSPLHF. Here the CDR3 DNA reads TGTGCCAGCAGCCAAGAGTGGGGGGCCTATAATTCACCCCTCCACTTT. The chain couples TRBV14 to TRBJ1-6, with D maybe TRBD1 (5 bases). The length of the CDR3 is 16 residues. Germline V lookup: CDR1 SGHDN, CDR2 FVKESK. Trimming shortened V by 0 bases and J by 2 bases, and 8 bases separated the two germline ends.